A single T cell receptor beta chain is shown here with its context. Its antigen is unidentified. Primers used in a second PCR of roughly 6 to 12 cycles were a sample-barcoded 5' primer and a J-beta primer mix. Every individual sample yielded 3 million or more paired-end reads (each containing CDR3). TCRdb re-called the 5' RACE reads through MiXCR, storing one row per CDR3 protein. This sample has hundreds of thousands of distinct CDR3 sequences; roughly 47% occur once, and the top ten carry 20% to 25%. The sample comes from a study of blood T cells in healthy people across ages. Findings and limits, study-wide: Among T cells, TCR beta diversity per million cells dropped roughly linearly as age rose. Naive CD4+ cells and diversity were both higher in long-lived donors than in aged donors.

The V end lost 0 bases, the J end lost 6 bases, and 13 bases lay between the germline ends. The germline gives CDR1 LNHNV, CDR2 YYDKDF (reference sequence). The CDR3 length is 15 residues. The total RNA that was extracted per sample amounted to at least 5.5 micrograms. Sequencing was carried out using blood. The TCR originated in a woman in her sixties in good health. The gene calls are TRBV15 and TRBJ2-3, with TRBD2 as a possible D gene (5 bases). CDR3 bases: TGTGCCACCAGCAGAGAGGGGAGAGGTATTGATACGCAGTATTTT. Protein sequence: CATSREGRGIDTQYF.